This TCR beta chain appears in the sequencing data of a study of cytomegalovirus exposure and HLA in healthy donors. Clones were sequenced by immunoSEQ multiplex PCR, and TCRdb holds only the in-frame ones, with some missing. The sample consists of about 200,000 clones, 86% of them appearing once. CDR1 and CDR2 from the germline V gene are SGHVS and FNYEAQ. CDR3 size: 15 residues. With 5 bases clipped from V and 3 bases from J, the junction kept 6 bases outside the gene matches. The V and J genes are TRBV7-6 and TRBJ2-1; 8 bases map to TRBD2. This clonotype originated in a woman younger than 30 in good health and CMV-seronegative. The source material was PBMCs. CDR3 region: CASSKREGLYNEQFF. CDR3 DNA: TGTGCCAGCAGCAAACGGGAGGGACTCTACAATGAGCAGTTCTTC.